This is a list of T cell receptor beta chains from one sample in a study of blood T cell repertoires in COVID-19. Measured with immunoSEQ multiplex PCR; TCRdb has only the in-frame clones, and not every one. The table shows about 25,000 clones, with around nine tenths occurring only once. Source material: peripheral blood. These receptors were obtained from a man aged 45-65 years with active COVID-19. Both conserved end residues are part of each CDR3. Fields, in order: CDR3 protein, CDR3 DNA, clone size, D gene, J gene, V gene. A D gene is named only where the DNA matches it firmly. Expanded clones get a size class; other rows say once, few or many, or leave the size out.

cdr3_aa: CASSYLASYEQYF
cdr3_nt: TGTGCCAGCAGTTACCTAGCTAGCTACGAGCAGTACTTC
clone_size: .
d_call: .
j_call: TRBJ2-7
v_call: TRBV6-2/TRBV6-3

cdr3_aa: CASSYGRLNTEAFF
cdr3_nt: TGTGCCAGCAGTTACGGGAGATTGAACACTGAAGCTTTCTTT
clone_size: .
d_call: .
j_call: TRBJ1-1
v_call: TRBV6-5

cdr3_aa: CASRPLGAGELFF
cdr3_nt: TGTGCCAGCAGACCACTAGGAGCCGGGGAGCTGTTTTTT
clone_size: .
d_call: .
j_call: TRBJ2-2
v_call: TRBV28

cdr3_aa: CASSLTRRGTSYEQYF
cdr3_nt: TGTGCCAGCAGTTTAACCCGACGGGGGACTTCCTACGAGCAGTACTTC
clone_size: .
d_call: .
j_call: TRBJ2-7
v_call: TRBV27

cdr3_aa: CASSDTGKWPQHF
cdr3_nt: TGTGCCAGTAGTGATACCGGGAAATGGCCCCAGCATTTT
clone_size: .
d_call: .
j_call: TRBJ1-5
v_call: TRBV19

cdr3_aa: CASSLRGVATGYTF
cdr3_nt: TGTGCCAGCAGTCTCAGGGGGGTGGCGACTGGCTACACCTTC
clone_size: .
d_call: TRBD1
j_call: TRBJ1-2
v_call: TRBV27

cdr3_aa: CASSPYRGGTDTQYF
cdr3_nt: TGCGCCAGCAGCCCATACAGGGGCGGTACAGATACGCAGTATTTT
clone_size: .
d_call: TRBD1
j_call: TRBJ2-3
v_call: TRBV4-3

cdr3_aa: CASSGLAGGSGELFF
cdr3_nt: TGTGCCAGCAGCGGACTAGCGGGAGGCTCCGGGGAGCTGTTTTTT
clone_size: .
d_call: TRBD2
j_call: TRBJ2-2
v_call: TRBV6-5

cdr3_aa: CASSVGSASYEQYF
cdr3_nt: TGTGCCAGCAGCGTAGGCAGCGCAAGCTACGAGCAGTACTTC
clone_size: .
d_call: .
j_call: TRBJ2-7
v_call: TRBV9

cdr3_aa: CASSSGIVSEAFF
cdr3_nt: TGTGCCAGCAGTTCAGGGATTGTATCTGAAGCTTTCTTT
clone_size: .
d_call: .
j_call: TRBJ1-1
v_call: TRBV6-6

cdr3_aa: CASSRNTISGANVLTF
cdr3_nt: TGTGCCAGCTCACGAAACACCATCTCTGGGGCCAACGTCCTGACTTTC
clone_size: .
d_call: .
j_call: TRBJ2-6
v_call: TRBV18

cdr3_aa: CASSAWQGNQPQHF
cdr3_nt: TGTGCCAGCAGCGCCTGGCAGGGCAATCAGCCCCAGCATTTT
clone_size: .
d_call: .
j_call: TRBJ1-5
v_call: TRBV7-8

cdr3_aa: CASSTGTGGSYGYTF
cdr3_nt: TGTGCCAGCAGTACCGGGACAGGGGGATCCTATGGCTACACCTTC
clone_size: .
d_call: TRBD1
j_call: TRBJ1-2
v_call: TRBV7-2

cdr3_aa: CASSGLQGVRQPQHF
cdr3_nt: TGTGCCAGCAGTGGGTTACAGGGGGTCCGTCAGCCCCAGCATTTT
clone_size: .
d_call: TRBD1
j_call: TRBJ1-5
v_call: TRBV2

cdr3_aa: CASSLKTATKNIQYF
cdr3_nt: TGTGCCAGCAGCTTAAAGACAGCAACCAAAAACATTCAGTACTTC
clone_size: .
d_call: .
j_call: TRBJ2-4
v_call: TRBV11-2

cdr3_aa: CASSSPDRLRDIQYF
cdr3_nt: TGTGCCAGCAGCTCCCCCGACAGGTTACGGGACATTCAGTACTTC
clone_size: .
d_call: .
j_call: TRBJ2-4
v_call: TRBV7-9

cdr3_aa: CASRDRERDGELFF
cdr3_nt: TGCGCCAGCAGGGACAGGGAACGGGACGGGGAGCTGTTTTTT
clone_size: .
d_call: TRBD1
j_call: TRBJ2-2
v_call: TRBV23-1

cdr3_aa: CASSPGGGSGNTGELFF
cdr3_nt: TGTGCCAGCAGCCCAGGTGGTGGTAGCGGTAACACCGGGGAGCTGTTTTTT
clone_size: .
d_call: .
j_call: TRBJ2-2
v_call: TRBV12-1

cdr3_aa: CASSLTVYNEQFF
cdr3_nt: TGTGCCAGCAGTTTGACAGTTTACAATGAGCAGTTCTTC
clone_size: .
d_call: .
j_call: TRBJ2-1
v_call: TRBV6-5

cdr3_aa: CASSLVNRGFSNQPQHF
cdr3_nt: TGCGCCAGCAGCCTAGTTAACAGGGGATTTAGCAATCAGCCCCAGCATTTT
clone_size: .
d_call: TRBD1
j_call: TRBJ1-5
v_call: TRBV4-1

cdr3_aa: CASSQDLKHPNYGYTF
cdr3_nt: TGCGCCAGCAGCCAAGATCTTAAACACCCGAACTATGGCTACACCTTC
clone_size: .
d_call: .
j_call: TRBJ1-2
v_call: TRBV4-3

cdr3_aa: CASRGTGGYEQYF
cdr3_nt: TGTGCCAGCAGGGGGACAGGGGGTTACGAGCAGTACTTC
clone_size: .
d_call: TRBD1
j_call: TRBJ2-7
v_call: TRBV6-5

cdr3_aa: CASSSRQGVYEQYF
cdr3_nt: TGTGCCAGCAGCTCACGACAGGGAGTCTACGAGCAGTACTTC
clone_size: .
d_call: TRBD1
j_call: TRBJ2-7
v_call: TRBV7-9

cdr3_aa: CASSQSQAFNSPLHF
cdr3_nt: TGTGCCAGCAGCCAGTCCCAGGCCTTCAATTCACCCCTCCACTTT
clone_size: .
d_call: .
j_call: TRBJ1-6
v_call: TRBV3-1/TRBV3-2

cdr3_aa: CASSLLQGDGYTF
cdr3_nt: TGTGCCAGCAGCTTACTGCAGGGGGATGGCTACACCTTC
clone_size: .
d_call: TRBD1
j_call: TRBJ1-2
v_call: TRBV7-2

cdr3_aa: CASSTPGGANYGYTF
cdr3_nt: TGTGCCAGCAGCACCCCCGGTGGAGCTAACTATGGCTACACCTTC
clone_size: .
d_call: .
j_call: TRBJ1-2
v_call: TRBV5-8

cdr3_aa: CATNRGGNTEAFF
cdr3_nt: TGTGCCACCAACCGAGGGGGGAACACTGAAGCTTTCTTT
clone_size: .
d_call: .
j_call: TRBJ1-1
v_call: TRBV5-8

cdr3_aa: CASSDGGNGVLSNQPQHF
cdr3_nt: TGTGCCAGCAGTGACGGCGGGAATGGGGTCCTTAGCAATCAGCCCCAGCATTTT
clone_size: few
d_call: .
j_call: TRBJ1-5
v_call: TRBV2

cdr3_aa: CASSETSGGAETQYF
cdr3_nt: TGCGCCAGCAGCGAGACTAGCGGGGGGGCAGAGACCCAGTACTTC
clone_size: .
d_call: TRBD2
j_call: TRBJ2-5
v_call: TRBV5-1

cdr3_aa: CASSLGGISNQPQHF
cdr3_nt: TGTGCCAGCAGCTTGGGAGGGATTAGCAATCAGCCCCAGCATTTT
clone_size: .
d_call: .
j_call: TRBJ1-5
v_call: TRBV7-6

cdr3_aa: CASSSSPGQVMNTEAFF
cdr3_nt: TGTGCCAGCAGCTCGAGTCCGGGACAAGTGATGAACACTGAAGCTTTCTTT
clone_size: .
d_call: .
j_call: TRBJ1-1
v_call: TRBV11-3

cdr3_aa: CASKKDRGVETQYF
cdr3_nt: TGTGCCAGCAAGAAGGACAGGGGAGTCGAGACCCAGTACTTC
clone_size: once
d_call: TRBD1
j_call: TRBJ2-5
v_call: TRBV27

cdr3_aa: CASSQDSDNTDTQYF
cdr3_nt: TGCGCCAGCAGCCAAGATTCGGACAACACAGATACGCAGTATTTT
clone_size: .
d_call: .
j_call: TRBJ2-3
v_call: TRBV4-1

cdr3_aa: CSALVPRYTDTQYF
cdr3_nt: TGCAGCGCCCTCGTCCCCAGGTACACAGATACGCAGTATTTT
clone_size: once
d_call: .
j_call: TRBJ2-3
v_call: TRBV29-1

cdr3_aa: CASRTGGEQYF
cdr3_nt: TGCGCCAGCAGGACAGGGGGCGAGCAGTACTTC
clone_size: .
d_call: TRBD1
j_call: TRBJ2-7
v_call: TRBV4-1

cdr3_aa: CSANEGGAGSNQPQHF
cdr3_nt: TGCAGTGCTAATGAGGGGGGAGCGGGGAGCAATCAGCCCCAGCATTTT
clone_size: .
d_call: .
j_call: TRBJ1-5
v_call: TRBV20-1

cdr3_aa: CASSPKRGQETQYF
cdr3_nt: TGTGCCAGTAGTCCTAAAAGGGGCCAAGAGACCCAGTACTTC
clone_size: .
d_call: .
j_call: TRBJ2-5
v_call: TRBV19

cdr3_aa: CASSPHFSGGRNEQFF
cdr3_nt: TGTGCCAGCAGCCCCCATTTTAGCGGGGGCCGAAATGAGCAGTTCTTC
clone_size: .
d_call: TRBD2
j_call: TRBJ2-1
v_call: TRBV7-3

cdr3_aa: CASSHTGTEAFF
cdr3_nt: TGTGCCAGCAGTCACACAGGCACTGAAGCTTTCTTT
clone_size: .
d_call: .
j_call: TRBJ1-1
v_call: TRBV12-3/TRBV12-4

cdr3_aa: CASSPTSREDGYTF
cdr3_nt: TGTGCCAGCTCACCTACCTCCCGGGAGGATGGCTACACCTTC
clone_size: .
d_call: .
j_call: TRBJ1-2
v_call: TRBV18

cdr3_aa: CASSHPGSGGTDTQYF
cdr3_nt: TGTGCCAGCAGCCATCCGGGGAGCGGGGGGACAGATACGCAGTATTTT
clone_size: .
d_call: TRBD2
j_call: TRBJ2-3
v_call: TRBV3-1/TRBV3-2

cdr3_aa: CASSSPGQGNYEQYF
cdr3_nt: TGTGCCAGCAGTTCGCCAGGACAGGGAAACTACGAGCAGTACTTC
clone_size: .
d_call: TRBD1
j_call: TRBJ2-7
v_call: TRBV27

cdr3_aa: CASSYGGWNYGYTF
cdr3_nt: TGTGCCAGCAGTTACGGGGGGTGGAACTATGGCTACACCTTC
clone_size: .
d_call: .
j_call: TRBJ1-2
v_call: TRBV6-6

cdr3_aa: CASTLGTGVFEQYF
cdr3_nt: TGTGCCAGCACCCTTGGGACAGGGGTTTTCGAGCAGTACTTC
clone_size: .
d_call: TRBD1
j_call: TRBJ2-7
v_call: TRBV28

cdr3_aa: CASSRGTRNEKLFF
cdr3_nt: TGTGCCAGCAGCCGCGGGACGAGAAACGAAAAACTGTTTTTT
clone_size: .
d_call: .
j_call: TRBJ1-4
v_call: TRBV6-5

cdr3_aa: CASSLDRDTGELFF
cdr3_nt: TGTGCCAGCAGTCTGGACAGGGACACCGGGGAGCTGTTTTTT
clone_size: .
d_call: TRBD1
j_call: TRBJ2-2
v_call: TRBV6-4

cdr3_aa: CASSWTGVGYGYTF
cdr3_nt: TGCGCCAGCAGCTGGACAGGGGTGGGGTATGGCTACACCTTC
clone_size: .
d_call: TRBD1
j_call: TRBJ1-2
v_call: TRBV4-1

cdr3_aa: CASSFSPLGGNTEAFF
cdr3_nt: TGTGCCAGCAGCTTTAGTCCTTTAGGGGGGAACACTGAAGCTTTCTTT
clone_size: .
d_call: .
j_call: TRBJ1-1
v_call: TRBV7-2

cdr3_aa: CATSDTRGEAFF
cdr3_nt: TGTGCCACCAGTGATACCCGGGGTGAAGCTTTCTTT
clone_size: .
d_call: .
j_call: TRBJ1-1
v_call: TRBV24-1

cdr3_aa: CASSVVGGAGDSHEQYF
cdr3_nt: TGTGCCAGCAGTGTTGTAGGGGGGGCCGGGGATTCCCACGAGCAGTACTTC
clone_size: once
d_call: .
j_call: TRBJ2-7
v_call: TRBV28

cdr3_aa: CASSDRDREFQETQYF
cdr3_nt: TGCGCCAGCAGCGATAGGGACAGGGAGTTCCAAGAGACCCAGTACTTC
clone_size: .
d_call: TRBD1
j_call: TRBJ2-5
v_call: TRBV4-1

cdr3_aa: CASSLDGTRTYEQYF
cdr3_nt: TGTGCCAGCAGCTTAGACGGGACAAGAACCTACGAGCAGTACTTC
clone_size: few
d_call: .
j_call: TRBJ2-7
v_call: TRBV7-2

cdr3_aa: CASSLQGSMETQYF
cdr3_nt: TGTGCCAGTAGTCTACAGGGGTCTATGGAGACCCAGTACTTC
clone_size: .
d_call: TRBD1
j_call: TRBJ2-5
v_call: TRBV19